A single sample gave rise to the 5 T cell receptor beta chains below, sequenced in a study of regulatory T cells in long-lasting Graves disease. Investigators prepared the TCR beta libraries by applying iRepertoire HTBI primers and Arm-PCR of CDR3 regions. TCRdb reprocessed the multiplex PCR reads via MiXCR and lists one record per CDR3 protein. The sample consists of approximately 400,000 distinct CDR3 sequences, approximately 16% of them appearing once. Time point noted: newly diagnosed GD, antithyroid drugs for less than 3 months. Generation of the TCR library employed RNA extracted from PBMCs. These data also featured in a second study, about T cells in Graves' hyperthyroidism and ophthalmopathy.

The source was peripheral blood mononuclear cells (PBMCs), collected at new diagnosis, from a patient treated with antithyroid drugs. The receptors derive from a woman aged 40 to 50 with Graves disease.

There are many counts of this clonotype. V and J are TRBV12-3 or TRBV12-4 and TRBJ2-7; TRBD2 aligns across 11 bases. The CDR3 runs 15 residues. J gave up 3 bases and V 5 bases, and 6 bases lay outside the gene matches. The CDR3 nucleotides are TGTGCCAGCAGTATCCCCGGGACTAGCGGCTACGAGCAGTACTTC. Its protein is CASSIPGTSGYEQYF.

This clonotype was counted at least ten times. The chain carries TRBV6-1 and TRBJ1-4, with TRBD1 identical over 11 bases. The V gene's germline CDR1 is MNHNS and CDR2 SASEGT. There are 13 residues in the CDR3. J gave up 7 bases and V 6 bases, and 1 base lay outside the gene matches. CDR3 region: CASRGTGGEKLFF. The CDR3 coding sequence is TGTGCCAGCAGGGGGACAGGGGGTGAAAAACTGTTTTTT.

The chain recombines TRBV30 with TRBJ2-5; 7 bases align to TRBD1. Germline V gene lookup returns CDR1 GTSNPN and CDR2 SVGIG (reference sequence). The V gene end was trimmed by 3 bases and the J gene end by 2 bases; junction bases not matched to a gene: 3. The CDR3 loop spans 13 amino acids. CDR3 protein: CAWRGQYQETQYF. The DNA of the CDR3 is TGTGCCTGGAGGGGACAGTATCAAGAGACCCAGTACTTC. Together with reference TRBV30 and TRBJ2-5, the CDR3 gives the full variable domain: SQTIHQWPATLVQPVGSPLSLECTVEGTSNPNLYWYRQAAGRGLQLLFYSVGIGQISSEVPQNLSASRPQDRQFILSSKKLLLSDSGFYLCAWRGQYQETQYFGPGTRLLVL.

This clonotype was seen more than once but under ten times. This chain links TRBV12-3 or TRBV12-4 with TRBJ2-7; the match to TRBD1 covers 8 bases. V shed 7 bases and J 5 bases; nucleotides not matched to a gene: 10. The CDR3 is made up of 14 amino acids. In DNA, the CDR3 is TGTGCCAGCACTCGGACAGGGCTTCTCGACGAGCAGTACTTC. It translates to CASTRTGLLDEQYF.

For the CDR3, the DNA is TGTGCCAGCAGCCCCCACCCCTCGAGAAACTACGAGCAGTACTTC. Protein sequence: CASSPHPSRNYEQYF. The rearrangement joins TRBV4-2 to TRBJ2-7; no reliable D call. The CDR3 is 15 amino acids. Germline-derived CDR1 and CDR2 are LGHNA and YNFKEQ. The V gene lost 4 bases and the J gene lost 3 bases, with 16 bases spanning the gap.